The T cell receptor beta chain described here comes from a study of beta chain features in type 1 diabetes. The ends were cut back, 6 bases at V and 6 bases at J, with 13 bases in the middle. The germline CDR1 and CDR2 sequences are SGHVS and FQNEAQ. This CDR3 contains 13 residues. The authors reverse transcribed all of the isolated RNA, so sequencing captured expressed TCRB transcripts. Naive, central memory and regulatory T cell samples yielded about 3.57 million reads on average. Sequencing was performed with immunoSEQ multiplex PCR; in TCRdb, only in-frame clones are kept and a portion is missing. The sample holds over 300,000 clones, 6.5% to 10% seen once. Points from the study as a whole: Comparison showed that naive, central memory and Treg TCRB repertoires appeared more similar among patients than among healthy donors.

Regarding this clone: Its target is unknown.

The rearrangement uses TRBV7-8 and TRBJ2-3; D call uncertain. Sequenced input: central memory CD4+ T cells from blood. The sequence derives from a woman in her late teens or twenties in good health. DNA of the CDR3: TGTGCCAGCAGAGAAGCTCCGAGGGATACGCAGTATTTT. It codes for CASREAPRDTQYF.